The T cell receptor (beta chain) described here comes from a study of Graves' ophthalmopathy and Graves' hyperthyroidism. For repertoire sequencing, the TCR beta CDR3 regions were amplified from RNA transcripts. HTBI primers were employed in first-round RT-PCR, then a second-round multiplex PCR followed. TCRdb analysed the multiplex PCR reads with MiXCR anew, one entry per CDR3 protein. The sample gives 500,000 to 800,000 distinct CDR3 sequences, more than 40% of which show up once; over 2.5% is in the top ten. This sequence was found in an adult man with Graves' ophthalmopathy. The source material was peripheral blood.

This chain's CDR3 is CASSFLDRGNTEAFF. The CDR3 DNA sequence: TGTGCCAGCAGTTTCCTCGACAGGGGGAACACTGAAGCTTTCTTT. The chain carries TRBV27 and TRBJ1-1, with TRBD1 matching 8 bases. Losses at the gene ends were 3 bases for V and 1 base for J; bases not matched to a gene: 4. CDR1 and CDR2 from the germline V gene are MNHEY and SMNVEV (reference sequence). The CDR3 length is 15 residues.